This note documents a single T cell receptor beta chain sequence. Antigen unknown. The entry originates in a study of cytomegalovirus exposure and HLA in healthy donors. Study-level results: There were some public TCRs occurring in many donors, but most TCR sequences were rare. Donors belonging to an Asian-associated ancestry cluster reportedly showed fewer N-insertions in productive TCRs than the approximately 690-donor mean, according to what a later analysis found.

The PCR contained 60 Vbeta and 13 Jbeta primers. This table comes from immunoSEQ multiplex PCR, and its TCRdb copy is limited to in-frame clones, with some not included. Seen here are 150,000 to 200,000 clones, 68% observed once, and the top ten hold around 4.5%. The source of this sequence is a young woman in good health and CMV-seropositive. Sequenced: PBMCs.

CDR3 amino acids: CASYLPGASEQFF. Here the CDR3 DNA reads TGTGCCAGCTACCTCCCGGGTGCATCCGAGCAGTTCTTC. J is TRBJ2-1 and V is TRBV2; D is undetermined. V was clipped by 8 bases and J by 10 bases, with 18 bases between them. The CDR3 extends over 13 amino acids. The germline gives CDR1 SNHLY, CDR2 FYNNEI.